The T cell receptor beta chain under discussion was sequenced for a study of cytomegalovirus exposure and HLA in healthy donors. V shed 4 bases and J 7 bases; nucleotides not matched to a gene: 10. Germline values: CDR1 SGHDN, CDR2 FVKESK. This CDR3 is built from 15 residues. Researchers ran the PCR with 60 Vbeta and 13 Jbeta primers. Some clones are missing from TCRdb's copy, which holds only in-frame ones; the method was immunoSEQ multiplex PCR. The sample includes some 69,000 clones, 65% to 70% of them seen just once. Sample: PBMCs. The chain combines TRBV14 with TRBJ2-5, with 9 bases fitting TRBD2. The receptor comes from a male donor in good health and CMV-seropositive. Here the CDR3 DNA reads TGTGCCAGCAGCCCGCTAGCGGGAAGGTCAGGGACCCAGTACTTC. As protein: CASSPLAGRSGTQYF.